A selection of T cell receptor beta chains follows, all from one sample in a study of T cell responses to AZD1222 COVID-19 vaccine. TCRdb keeps only in-frame clones here, not all; method: immunoSEQ multiplex PCR. The sample lists some 150,000 clones; about 88% were seen once. The source was peripheral blood, collected on day 0 of AZD1222 vaccination. The receptors were gathered from an adult in good health. The conserved cysteine and the conserved F or W are not part of the CDR3 here.

v_call cdr3_aa
TRBV19 ASSTGGSSYNEQF
TRBV5-1 ASSAPVGEGGELF
TRBV5-1 ASSFRRLAGAYNEQF
TRBV4-1 ASSQGPDASYEQY
TRBV18 ASSPGGGLVRNEQF
TRBV19 ASSIGQLYEQY
TRBV5-4 ASSLGGQTYEQY
TRBV10-3 AISGETGVGQPQH
TRBV6-5 ASCLQGYEQY
TRBV7-2 ASSLGWGQETQY
TRBV21-1 ASSNPGQERVYSNQPQH
TRBV2 ASSRDRGATNEKLF
TRBV7-2 ASSPDYEQY
TRBV6-2/TRBV6-3 ASSYGGLAKNIQY
TRBV27 ATSVTRTLNYGYT
TRBV5-6 ASSFLGTRSTDTQY
TRBV5-4 ASNIKGSGAIAGYT
TRBV7-9 ASTADGGHFNYGYT
TRBV3-1/TRBV3-2 ASSQDYGGEKLF
TRBV25-1 ASSDDGGRLF
TRBV11-2 ASSSSDRGRSEQF
TRBV5-1 ASSPSMNTGELF
TRBV5-1 ASSLLQGSYEQY
TRBV5-1 ASSLGGRDGYT
TRBV3-1/TRBV3-2 ASSQVQVNSPLH
TRBV2 ASSEAVRTGGNQPQH
TRBV5-1 ASSNPKTGGRTGELF
TRBV5-1 ASSFKETNYGYT
TRBV21-1 ASSLHRAQGPYEQY
TRBV5-1 ASSLALTGADEQY
TRBV7-9 ASSLLAGVGTGELF
TRBV7-8 ASSLSALYTEAF
TRBV6-2/TRBV6-3 ASSYWVQETQY
TRBV29-1 SYGAQTNYGYT
TRBV3-1/TRBV3-2 ASSDYGEQF
TRBV6-5 ASSYSKWGETQY
TRBV5-5 ASSLRTGGYEQY
TRBV18 ASSPMASSGNTIY
TRBV11-2 ASSPNDRVKLNTEAF
TRBV7-2 ASSPRLAGLAVRTGELF
TRBV21-1 ASSKRVEAPCQPQH
TRBV7-6 ASSFGGTTGAGETQY
TRBV11-2 ASSFGQGAGQPQH
TRBV21-1 AREQGGSYEQY
TRBV5-1 ASSLVAGSNEQF
TRBV6-2/TRBV6-3 ASSYSSGTDGYT
TRBV5-1 ASSQELNTEAF
TRBV21-1 ASSDWDTSTSYEQY
TRBV4-1 ASSQAGGVEKLF
TRBV5-1 ASSLRLAGGQTQY
TRBV29-1 SDGGNTEAF
TRBV27 ASSSRSYNSPLH
TRBV6-2/TRBV6-3 ASSWGQARPYEQY
TRBV25-1 ASTLDTYNSPLH